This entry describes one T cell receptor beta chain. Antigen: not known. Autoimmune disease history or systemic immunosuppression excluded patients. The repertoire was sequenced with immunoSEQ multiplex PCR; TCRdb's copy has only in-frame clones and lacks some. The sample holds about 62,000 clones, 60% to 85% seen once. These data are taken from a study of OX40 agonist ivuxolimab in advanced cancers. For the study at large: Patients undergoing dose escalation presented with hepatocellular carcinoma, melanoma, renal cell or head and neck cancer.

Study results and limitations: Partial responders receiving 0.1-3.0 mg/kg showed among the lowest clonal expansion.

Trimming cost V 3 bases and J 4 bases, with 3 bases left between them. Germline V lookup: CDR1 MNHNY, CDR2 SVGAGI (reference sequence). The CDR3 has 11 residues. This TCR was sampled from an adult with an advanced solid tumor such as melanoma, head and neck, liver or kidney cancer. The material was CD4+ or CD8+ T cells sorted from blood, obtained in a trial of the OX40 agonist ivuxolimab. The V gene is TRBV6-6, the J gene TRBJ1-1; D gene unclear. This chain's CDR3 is CASSYITEAFF. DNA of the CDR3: TGTGCCAGCAGTTATATCACTGAAGCTTTCTTT.